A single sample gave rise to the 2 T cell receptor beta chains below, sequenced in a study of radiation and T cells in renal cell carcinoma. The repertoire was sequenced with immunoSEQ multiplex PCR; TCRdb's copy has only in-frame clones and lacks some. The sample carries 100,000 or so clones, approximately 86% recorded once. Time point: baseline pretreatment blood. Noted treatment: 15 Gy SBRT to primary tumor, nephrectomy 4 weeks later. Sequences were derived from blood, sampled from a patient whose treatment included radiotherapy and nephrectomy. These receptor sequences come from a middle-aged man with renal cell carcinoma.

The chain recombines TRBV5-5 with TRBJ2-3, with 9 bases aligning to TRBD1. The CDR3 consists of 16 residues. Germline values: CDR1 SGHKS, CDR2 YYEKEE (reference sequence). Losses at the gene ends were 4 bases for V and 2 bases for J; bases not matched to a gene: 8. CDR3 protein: CASSTRDRGVTDTQYF. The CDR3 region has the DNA TGTGCCAGCAGCACCAGAGACAGGGGGGTCACAGATACGCAGTATTTT.

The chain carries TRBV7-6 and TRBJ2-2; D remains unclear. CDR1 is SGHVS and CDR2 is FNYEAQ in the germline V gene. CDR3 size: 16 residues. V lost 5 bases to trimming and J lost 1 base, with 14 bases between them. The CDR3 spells CASSPTRHMNTGELFF. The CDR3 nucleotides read TGTGCCAGCAGCCCTACGAGACACATGAACACCGGGGAGCTGTTTTTT.